This TCR beta chain was recovered during a study of T cell changes during pregnancy in multiple sclerosis. CDR3 length: 16 amino acids. The V gene's germline CDR1 is MNHNS and CDR2 SASEGT. The V segment lost 0 bases and the J segment 5 bases; nucleotides outside the gene matches: 5. Clones were read by immunoSEQ multiplex PCR, and TCRdb kept only the in-frame ones, dropping some. Among some 64,000 clones listed, over 85% were seen once. The chain employs TRBV6-1 and TRBJ2-2, with TRBD1 identical over 8 bases. The clonotype originates from a female donor in good health, enrolled as a control in a pregnancy study. The starting material was peripheral blood, obtained in the first trimester of pregnancy. CDR3 in DNA: TGTGCCAGCAGTGAAGCGGGCAGGGGGCTAACCGGGGAGCTGTTTTTT. This encodes CASSEAGRGLTGELFF.